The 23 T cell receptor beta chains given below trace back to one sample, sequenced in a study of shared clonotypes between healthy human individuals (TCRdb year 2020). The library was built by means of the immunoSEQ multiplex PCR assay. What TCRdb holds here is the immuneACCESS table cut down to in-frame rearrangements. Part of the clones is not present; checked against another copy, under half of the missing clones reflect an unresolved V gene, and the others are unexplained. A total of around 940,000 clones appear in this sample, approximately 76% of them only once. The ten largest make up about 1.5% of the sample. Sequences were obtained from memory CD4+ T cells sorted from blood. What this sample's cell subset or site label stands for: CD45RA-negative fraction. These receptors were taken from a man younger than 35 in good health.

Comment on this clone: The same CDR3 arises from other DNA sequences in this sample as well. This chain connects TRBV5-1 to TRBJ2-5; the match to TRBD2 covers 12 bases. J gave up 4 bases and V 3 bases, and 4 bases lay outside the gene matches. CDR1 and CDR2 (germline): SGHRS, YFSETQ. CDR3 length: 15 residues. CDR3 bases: TGCGCCAGCAGCTCCCGACTAGCGGGAGTAGAGACCCAGTACTTC. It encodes CASSSRLAGVETQYF. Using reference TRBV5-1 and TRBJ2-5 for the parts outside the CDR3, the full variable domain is KAGVTQTPRYLIKTRGQQVTLSCSPISGHRSVSWYQQTPGQGLQFLFEYFSETQRNKGNFPGRFSGRQFSNSRSEMNVSTLELGDSALYLCASSSRLAGVETQYFGPGTRLLVL.

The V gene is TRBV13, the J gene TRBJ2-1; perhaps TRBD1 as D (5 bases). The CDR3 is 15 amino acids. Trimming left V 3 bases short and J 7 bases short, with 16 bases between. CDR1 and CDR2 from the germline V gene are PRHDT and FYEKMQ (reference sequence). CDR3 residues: CASSLTWLKGNEQFF. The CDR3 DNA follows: TGTGCCAGCAGCTTGACATGGTTGAAGGGGAATGAGCAGTTCTTC.

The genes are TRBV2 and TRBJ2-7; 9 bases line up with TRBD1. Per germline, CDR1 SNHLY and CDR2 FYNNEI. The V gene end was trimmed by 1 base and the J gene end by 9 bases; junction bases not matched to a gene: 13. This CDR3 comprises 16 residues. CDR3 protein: CASSEVTGQGIRRQYF. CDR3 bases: TGTGCCAGCAGTGAAGTAACGGGACAGGGCATAAGGCGGCAGTACTTC.

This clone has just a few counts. In DNA, the CDR3 is TGTGCCAGCAGCGCGGAGGGGAATCAGCCCCAGCATTTT. This sequence encodes CASSAEGNQPQHF. The chain is built from TRBV5-6 and TRBJ1-5; D possibly corresponds to TRBD1 (5 bases). The CDR3 is 13 residues long. The germline gives CDR1 SGHDT, CDR2 YYEEEE. V was clipped by 4 bases and J by 4 bases, with 9 bases between them.

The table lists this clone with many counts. The chain's CDR3 is CASSFGLAGQNIQYF. The CDR3 nucleotides are TGTGCCAGCAGCTTTGGACTAGCGGGACAAAACATTCAGTACTTC. The chain couples TRBV7-9 to TRBJ2-4; 12 bases are a match to TRBD2. CDR1 and CDR2 (germline): SEHNR, FQNEAQ (reference sequence). CDR3 length equals 15 residues. V was clipped by 3 bases and J by 5 bases; unmatched bases: 2.

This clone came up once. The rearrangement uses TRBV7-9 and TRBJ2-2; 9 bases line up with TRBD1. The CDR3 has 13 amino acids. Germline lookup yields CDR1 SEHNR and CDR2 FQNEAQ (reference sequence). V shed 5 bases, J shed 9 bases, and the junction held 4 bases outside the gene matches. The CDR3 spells CASSRQGDRELFF. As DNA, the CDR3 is TGTGCCAGCAGCCGACAGGGGGACCGGGAGCTGTTTTTT. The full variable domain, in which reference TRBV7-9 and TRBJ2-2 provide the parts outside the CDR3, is DTGVSQNPRHKITKRGQNVTFRCDPISEHNRLYWYRQTLGQGPEFLTYFQNEAQLEKSRLLSDRFSAERPKGSFSTLEIQRTEQGDSAMYLCASSRQGDRELFFGEGSRLTVL.

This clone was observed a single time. CDR3 coding DNA: TGTGCCAGCCGTAAGGCGGACGGACAGGTAAGCTCTGGGGCCAACGTCCTGACTTTC. Its translation: CASRKADGQVSSGANVLTF. This chain links TRBV27 with TRBJ2-6; TRBD1 matches 7 bases. CDR1 is MNHEY, CDR2 SMNVEV, per germline (reference sequence). This CDR3 region has 19 residues. After removal of 8 bases from V and 0 bases from J, the junction contained 16 bases not matched to a gene.

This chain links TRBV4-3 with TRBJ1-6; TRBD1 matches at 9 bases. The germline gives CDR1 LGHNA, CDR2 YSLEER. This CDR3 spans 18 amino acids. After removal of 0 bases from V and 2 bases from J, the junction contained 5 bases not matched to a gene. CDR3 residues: CASSQDTGTGTYNSPLHF. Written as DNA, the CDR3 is TGCGCCAGCAGCCAAGATACCGGGACAGGGACCTATAATTCACCCCTCCACTTT.

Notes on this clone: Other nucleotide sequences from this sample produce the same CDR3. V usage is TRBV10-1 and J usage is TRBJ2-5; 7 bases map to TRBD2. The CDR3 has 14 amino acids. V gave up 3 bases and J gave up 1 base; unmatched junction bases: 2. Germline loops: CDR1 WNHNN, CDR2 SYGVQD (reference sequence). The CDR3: CASSESGAQETQYF. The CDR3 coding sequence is TGCGCCAGCAGTGAAAGCGGGGCCCAAGAGACCCAGTACTTC.

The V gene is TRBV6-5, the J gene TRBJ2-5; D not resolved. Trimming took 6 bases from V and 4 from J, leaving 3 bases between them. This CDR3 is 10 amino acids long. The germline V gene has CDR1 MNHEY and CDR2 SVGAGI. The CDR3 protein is CASSRETQYF. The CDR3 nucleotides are TGTGCCAGCAGCCGAGAGACCCAGTACTTC.

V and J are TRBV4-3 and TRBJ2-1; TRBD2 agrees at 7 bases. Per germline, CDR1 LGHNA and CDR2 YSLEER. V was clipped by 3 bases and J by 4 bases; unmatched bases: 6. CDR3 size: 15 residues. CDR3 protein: CASSQGGSRYNEQFF. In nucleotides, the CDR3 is TGCGCCAGCAGCCAGGGCGGGAGTCGGTACAATGAGCAGTTCTTC.

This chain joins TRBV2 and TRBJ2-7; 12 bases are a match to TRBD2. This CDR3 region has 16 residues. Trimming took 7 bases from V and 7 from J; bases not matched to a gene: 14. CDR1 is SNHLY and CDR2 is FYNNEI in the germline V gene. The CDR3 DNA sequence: TGTGCCAGCAAGCCAGGACTAGCGGGGTTCTCGAGGGAGCAGTACTTC. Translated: CASKPGLAGFSREQYF.

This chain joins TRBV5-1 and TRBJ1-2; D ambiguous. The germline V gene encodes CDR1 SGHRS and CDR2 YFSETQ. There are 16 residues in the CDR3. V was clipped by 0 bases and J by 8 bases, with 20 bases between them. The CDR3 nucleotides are TGCGCCAGCAGCTTGGAAGCGGGTGCCGGGTCGGACGGCTACACCTTC. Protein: CASSLEAGAGSDGYTF.

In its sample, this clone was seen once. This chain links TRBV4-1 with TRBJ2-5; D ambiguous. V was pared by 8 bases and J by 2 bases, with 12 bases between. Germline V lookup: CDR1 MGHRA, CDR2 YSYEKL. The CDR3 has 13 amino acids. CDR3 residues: CASRQYPQETQYF. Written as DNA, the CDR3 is TGCGCCAGCCGTCAGTACCCTCAAGAGACCCAGTACTTC.

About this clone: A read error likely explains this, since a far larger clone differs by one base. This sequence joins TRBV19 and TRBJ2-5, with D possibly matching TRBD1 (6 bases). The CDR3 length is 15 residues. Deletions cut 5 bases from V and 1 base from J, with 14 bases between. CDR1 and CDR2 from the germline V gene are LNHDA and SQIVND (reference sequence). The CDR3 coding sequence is TGTGCCAGTAGTTCCTGGGGACATCTCCAAGAGACCCAGTACTTC. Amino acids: CASSSWGHLQETQYF.

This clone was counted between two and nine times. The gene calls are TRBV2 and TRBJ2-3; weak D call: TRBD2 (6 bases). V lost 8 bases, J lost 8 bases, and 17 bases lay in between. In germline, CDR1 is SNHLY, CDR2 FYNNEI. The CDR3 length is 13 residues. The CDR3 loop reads CASGSAGSGTQYF. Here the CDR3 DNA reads TGTGCCAGCGGATCTGCGGGAAGCGGTACGCAGTATTTT.

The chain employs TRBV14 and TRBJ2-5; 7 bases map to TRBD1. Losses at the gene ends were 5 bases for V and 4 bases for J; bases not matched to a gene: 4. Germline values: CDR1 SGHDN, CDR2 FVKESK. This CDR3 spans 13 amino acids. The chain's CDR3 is CASSRGLSETQYF. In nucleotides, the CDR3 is TGTGCCAGCAGCAGGGGGCTATCAGAGACCCAGTACTTC.

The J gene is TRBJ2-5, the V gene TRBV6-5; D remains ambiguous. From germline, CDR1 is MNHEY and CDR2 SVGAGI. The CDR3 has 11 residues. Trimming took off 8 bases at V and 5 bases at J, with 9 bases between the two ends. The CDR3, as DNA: TGTGCCAGCCTCTACCGTGAGACCCAGTACTTC. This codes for CASLYRETQYF.

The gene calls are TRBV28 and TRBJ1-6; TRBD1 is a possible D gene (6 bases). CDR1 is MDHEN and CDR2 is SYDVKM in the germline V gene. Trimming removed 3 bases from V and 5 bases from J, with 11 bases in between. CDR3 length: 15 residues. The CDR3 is CASSFSGGHNSPLHF. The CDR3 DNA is TGTGCCAGCAGTTTTTCGGGGGGGCATAATTCACCCCTCCACTTT.

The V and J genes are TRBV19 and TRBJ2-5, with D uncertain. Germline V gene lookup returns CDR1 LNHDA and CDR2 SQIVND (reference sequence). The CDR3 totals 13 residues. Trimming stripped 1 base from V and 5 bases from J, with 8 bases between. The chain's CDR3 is CASSIVTGETQYF. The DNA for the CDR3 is TGTGCCAGTAGTATAGTAACGGGTGAGACCCAGTACTTC.

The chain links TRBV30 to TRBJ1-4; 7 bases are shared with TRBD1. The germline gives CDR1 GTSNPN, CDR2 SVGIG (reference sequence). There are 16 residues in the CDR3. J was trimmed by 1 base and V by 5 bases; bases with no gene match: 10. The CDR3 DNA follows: TGTGCCTGGGAGACAGGGAAGGGGATAACTAATGAAAAACTGTTTTTT. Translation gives CAWETGKGITNEKLFF.

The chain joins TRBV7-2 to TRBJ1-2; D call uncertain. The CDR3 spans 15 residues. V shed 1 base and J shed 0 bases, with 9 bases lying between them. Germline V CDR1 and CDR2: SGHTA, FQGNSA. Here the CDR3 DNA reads TGTGCCAGCAGCTTAGTTAGGACGACTAACTATGGCTACACCTTC. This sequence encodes CASSLVRTTNYGYTF.

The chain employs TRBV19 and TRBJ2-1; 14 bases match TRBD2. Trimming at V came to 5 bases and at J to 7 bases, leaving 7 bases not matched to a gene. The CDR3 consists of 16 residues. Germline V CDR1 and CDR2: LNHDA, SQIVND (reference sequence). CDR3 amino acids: CASSGGTSGSYNEQFF. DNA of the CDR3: TGTGCCAGTAGTGGGGGGACTAGCGGGAGTTATAATGAGCAGTTCTTC.